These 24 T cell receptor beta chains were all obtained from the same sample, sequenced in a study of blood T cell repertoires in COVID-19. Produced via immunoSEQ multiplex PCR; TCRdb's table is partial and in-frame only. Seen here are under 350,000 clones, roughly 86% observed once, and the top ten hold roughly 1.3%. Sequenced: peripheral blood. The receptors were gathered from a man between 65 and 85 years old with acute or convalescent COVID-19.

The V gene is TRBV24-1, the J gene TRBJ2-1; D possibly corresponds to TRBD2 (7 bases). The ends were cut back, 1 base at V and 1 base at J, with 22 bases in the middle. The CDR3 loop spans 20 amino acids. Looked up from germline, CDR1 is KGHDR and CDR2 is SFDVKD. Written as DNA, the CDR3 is TGTGCCACCAGTGATTTTTCTGGACAGACTAGCCCGCGATCCTACAATGAGCAGTTCTTC. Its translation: CATSDFSGQTSPRSYNEQFF.

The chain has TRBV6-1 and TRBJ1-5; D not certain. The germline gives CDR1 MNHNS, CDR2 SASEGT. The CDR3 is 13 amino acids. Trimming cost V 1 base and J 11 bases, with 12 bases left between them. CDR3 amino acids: CASSEEAPLSQHF. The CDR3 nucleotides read TGTGCCAGCAGTGAAGAAGCTCCGTTGTCCCAGCATTTT.

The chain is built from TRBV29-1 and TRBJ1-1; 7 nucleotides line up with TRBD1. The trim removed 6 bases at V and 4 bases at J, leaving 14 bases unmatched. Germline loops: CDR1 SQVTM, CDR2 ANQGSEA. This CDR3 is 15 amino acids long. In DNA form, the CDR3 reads TGCAGCGTGGGGGTTAACAGGGGCATGAGCACTGAAGCTTTCTTT. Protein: CSVGVNRGMSTEAFF.

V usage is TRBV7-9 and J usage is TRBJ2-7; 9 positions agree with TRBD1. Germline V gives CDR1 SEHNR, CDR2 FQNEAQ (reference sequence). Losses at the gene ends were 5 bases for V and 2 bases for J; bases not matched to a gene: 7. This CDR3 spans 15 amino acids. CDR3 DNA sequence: TGTGCCAGCAGCAACGGACAGGGGTCCCCCTACGAGCAGTACTTC. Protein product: CASSNGQGSPYEQYF. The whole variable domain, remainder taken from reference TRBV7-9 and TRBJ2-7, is DTGVSQNPRHKITKRGQNVTFRCDPISEHNRLYWYRQTLGQGPEFLTYFQNEAQLEKSRLLSDRFSAERPKGSFSTLEIQRTEQGDSAMYLCASSNGQGSPYEQYFGPGTRLTVT.

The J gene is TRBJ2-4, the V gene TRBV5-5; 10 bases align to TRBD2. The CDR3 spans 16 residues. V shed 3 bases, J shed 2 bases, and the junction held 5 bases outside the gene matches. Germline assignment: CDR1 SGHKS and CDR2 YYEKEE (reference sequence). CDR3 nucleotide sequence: TGTGCCAGCAGCTCAGGAGCGGGGGGGCCCAAAAACATTCAGTACTTC. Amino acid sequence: CASSSGAGGPKNIQYF.

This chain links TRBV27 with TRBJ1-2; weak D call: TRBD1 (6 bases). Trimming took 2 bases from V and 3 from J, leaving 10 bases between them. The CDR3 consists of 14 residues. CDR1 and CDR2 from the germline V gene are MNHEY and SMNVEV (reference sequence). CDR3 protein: CASSLREGDYGYTF. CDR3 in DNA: TGTGCCAGCAGTTTAAGGGAGGGGGACTATGGCTACACCTTC.

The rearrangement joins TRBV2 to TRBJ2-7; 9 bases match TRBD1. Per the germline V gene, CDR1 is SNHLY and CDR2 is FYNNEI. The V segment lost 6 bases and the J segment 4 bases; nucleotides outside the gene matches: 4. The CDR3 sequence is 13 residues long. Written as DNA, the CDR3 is TGTGCCAGCAGCGGTGGGACAGGGTACGAGCAGTACTTC. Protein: CASSGGTGYEQYF. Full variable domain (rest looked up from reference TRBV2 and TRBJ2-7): EPEVTQTPSHQVTQMGQEVILRCVPISNHLYFYWYRQILGQKVEFLVSFYNNEISEKSEIFDDQFSVERPDGSNFTLKIRSTKLEDSAMYFCASSGGTGYEQYFGPGTRLTVT.

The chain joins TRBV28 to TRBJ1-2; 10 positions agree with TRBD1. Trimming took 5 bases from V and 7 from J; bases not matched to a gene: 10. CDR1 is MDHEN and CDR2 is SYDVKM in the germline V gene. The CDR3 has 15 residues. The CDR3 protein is CASSVPGTGATGYTF. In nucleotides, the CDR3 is TGTGCCAGCAGTGTCCCTGGGACAGGGGCAACTGGCTACACCTTC.

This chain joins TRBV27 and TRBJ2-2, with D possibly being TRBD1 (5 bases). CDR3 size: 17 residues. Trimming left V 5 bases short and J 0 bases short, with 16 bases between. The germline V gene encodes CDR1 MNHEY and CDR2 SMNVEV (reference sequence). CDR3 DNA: TGTGCCAGCAGTCCCCGGACACTCACCGCGAACACCGGGGAGCTGTTTTTT. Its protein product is CASSPRTLTANTGELFF.

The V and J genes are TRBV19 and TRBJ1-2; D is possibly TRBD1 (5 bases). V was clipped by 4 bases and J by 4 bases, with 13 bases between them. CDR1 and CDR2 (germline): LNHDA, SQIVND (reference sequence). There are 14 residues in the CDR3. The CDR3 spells CASSTGHLRYGYTF. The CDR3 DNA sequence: TGTGCCAGTAGTACCGGACACCTCCGCTATGGCTACACCTTC.

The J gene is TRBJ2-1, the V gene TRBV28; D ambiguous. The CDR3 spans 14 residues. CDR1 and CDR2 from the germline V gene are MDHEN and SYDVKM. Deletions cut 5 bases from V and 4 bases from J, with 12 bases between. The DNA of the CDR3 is TGTGCCAGCAGTCCTGGCGGTACTTACAATGAGCAGTTCTTC. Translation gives CASSPGGTYNEQFF.

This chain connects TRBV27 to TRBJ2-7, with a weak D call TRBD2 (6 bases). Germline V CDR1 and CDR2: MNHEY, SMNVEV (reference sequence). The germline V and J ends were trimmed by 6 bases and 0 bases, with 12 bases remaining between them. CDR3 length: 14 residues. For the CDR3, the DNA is TGTGCCAGCAGCCGGGACTCGGTCTCCTACGAGCAGTACTTC. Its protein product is CASSRDSVSYEQYF.

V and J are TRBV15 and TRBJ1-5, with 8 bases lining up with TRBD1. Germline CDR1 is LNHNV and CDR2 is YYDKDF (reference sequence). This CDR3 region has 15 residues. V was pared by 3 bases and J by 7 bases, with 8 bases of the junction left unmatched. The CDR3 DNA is TGTGCCACCAGCAGTGTTTGGACAGGGAGGCAGCCCCAGCATTTT. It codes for CATSSVWTGRQPQHF.

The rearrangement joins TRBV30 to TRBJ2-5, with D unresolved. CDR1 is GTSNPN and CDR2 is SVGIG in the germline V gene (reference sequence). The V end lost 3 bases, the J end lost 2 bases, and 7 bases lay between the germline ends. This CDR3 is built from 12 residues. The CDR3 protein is CAWSSSQETQYF. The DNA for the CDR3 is TGTGCCTGGAGCTCTTCTCAAGAGACCCAGTACTTC. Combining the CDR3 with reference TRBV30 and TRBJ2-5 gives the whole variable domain SQTIHQWPATLVQPVGSPLSLECTVEGTSNPNLYWYRQAAGRGLQLLFYSVGIGQISSEVPQNLSASRPQDRQFILSSKKLLLSDSGFYLCAWSSSQETQYFGPGTRLLVL.

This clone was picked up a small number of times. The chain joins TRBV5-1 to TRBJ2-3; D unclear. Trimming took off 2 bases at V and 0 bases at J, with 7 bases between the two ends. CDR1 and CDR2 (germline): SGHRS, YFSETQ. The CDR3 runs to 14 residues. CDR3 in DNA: TGCGCCAGCAGCTTACCCGGTAGCACAGATACGCAGTATTTT. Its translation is CASSLPGSTDTQYF.

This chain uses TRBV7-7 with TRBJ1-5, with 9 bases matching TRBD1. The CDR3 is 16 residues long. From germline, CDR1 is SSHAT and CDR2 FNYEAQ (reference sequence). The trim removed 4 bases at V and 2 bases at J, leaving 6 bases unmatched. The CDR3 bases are TGTGCCAGCAGCTCCACAGGGGGCGAAGGCAATCAGCCCCAGCATTTT. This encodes CASSSTGGEGNQPQHF.

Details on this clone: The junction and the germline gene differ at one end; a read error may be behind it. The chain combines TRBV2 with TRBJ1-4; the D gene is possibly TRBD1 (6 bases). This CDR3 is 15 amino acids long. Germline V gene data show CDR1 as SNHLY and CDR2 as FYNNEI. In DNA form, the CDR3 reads TGTGCCAGCAGTGACACAGGGTTAAAAATGGCCGGGGGGCGGTTT. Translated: CASSDTGLKMAGGRF.

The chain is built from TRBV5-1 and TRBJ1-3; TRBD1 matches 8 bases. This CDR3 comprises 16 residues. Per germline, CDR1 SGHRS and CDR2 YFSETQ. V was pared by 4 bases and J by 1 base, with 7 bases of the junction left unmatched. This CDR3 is CASSRGTGVSGNTIYF. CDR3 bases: TGCGCCAGCAGCCGGGGGACAGGCGTTTCTGGAAACACCATATATTTT.

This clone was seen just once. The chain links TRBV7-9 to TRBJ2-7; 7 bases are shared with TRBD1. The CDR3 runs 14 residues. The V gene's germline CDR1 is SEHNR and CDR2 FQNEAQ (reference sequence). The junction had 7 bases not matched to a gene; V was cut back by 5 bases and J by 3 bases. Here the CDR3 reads CASSPIDRVYEQYF. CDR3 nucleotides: TGTGCCAGCAGCCCGATCGACAGGGTCTACGAGCAGTACTTC.

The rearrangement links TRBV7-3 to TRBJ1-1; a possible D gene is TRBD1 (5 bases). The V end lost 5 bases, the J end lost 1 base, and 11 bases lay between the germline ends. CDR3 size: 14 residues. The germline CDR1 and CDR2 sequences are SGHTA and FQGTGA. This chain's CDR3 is CASSPGAGNTEAFF. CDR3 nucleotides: TGTGCCAGCAGCCCTGGGGCAGGGAACACTGAAGCTTTCTTT. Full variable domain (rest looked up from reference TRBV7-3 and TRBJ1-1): GAGVSQTPSNKVTEKGKYVELRCDPISGHTALYWYRQSLGQGPEFLIYFQGTGAADDSGLPNDRFFAVRPEGSVSTLKIQRTERGDSAVYLCASSPGAGNTEAFFGQGTRLTVV.

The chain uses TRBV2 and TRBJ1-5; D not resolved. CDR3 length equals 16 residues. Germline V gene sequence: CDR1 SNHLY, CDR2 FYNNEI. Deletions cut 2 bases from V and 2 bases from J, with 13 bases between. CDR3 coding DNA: TGTGCCAGCAGTGAACGCGGGCAGGTAGGCAATCAGCCCCAGCATTTT. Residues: CASSERGQVGNQPQHF. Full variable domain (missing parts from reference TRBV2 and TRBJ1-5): EPEVTQTPSHQVTQMGQEVILRCVPISNHLYFYWYRQILGQKVEFLVSFYNNEISEKSEIFDDQFSVERPDGSNFTLKIRSTKLEDSAMYFCASSERGQVGNQPQHFGDGTRLSIL.

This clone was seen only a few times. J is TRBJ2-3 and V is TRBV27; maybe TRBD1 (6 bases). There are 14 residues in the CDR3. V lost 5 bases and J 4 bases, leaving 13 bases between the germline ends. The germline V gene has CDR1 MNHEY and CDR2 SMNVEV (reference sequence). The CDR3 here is CASSPGTGPDTQYF. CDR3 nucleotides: TGTGCCAGCAGTCCGGGAACAGGGCCAGATACGCAGTATTTT.

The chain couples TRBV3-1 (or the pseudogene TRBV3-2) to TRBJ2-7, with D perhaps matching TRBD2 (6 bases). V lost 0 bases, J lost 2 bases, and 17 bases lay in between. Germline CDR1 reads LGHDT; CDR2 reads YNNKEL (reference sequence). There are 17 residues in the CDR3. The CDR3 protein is CASSQDPVWRGPYEQYF. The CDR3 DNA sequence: TGTGCCAGCAGCCAAGATCCGGTATGGCGGGGCCCCTACGAGCAGTACTTC.

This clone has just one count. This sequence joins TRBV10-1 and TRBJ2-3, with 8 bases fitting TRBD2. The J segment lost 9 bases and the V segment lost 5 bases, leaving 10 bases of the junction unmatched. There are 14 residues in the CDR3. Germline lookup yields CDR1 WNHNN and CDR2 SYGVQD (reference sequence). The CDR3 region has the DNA TGCGCCAGCAGTTCCGGGACTAGGATAGGGACGCAGTATTTT. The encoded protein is CASSSGTRIGTQYF.